Below are 31 T cell receptor beta chains sequenced from a single sample in a study of T cells in Graves' hyperthyroidism and ophthalmopathy. TCR beta CDR3 regions were amplified from RNA transcripts. RT-PCR in the first round (using the HTBI primer set) targeted the TCR CDR3. TCRdb called the multiplex PCR reads again in MiXCR, with one record for every CDR3 protein. The table shows 530,000 or so distinct CDR3 sequences, with roughly 18% occurring only once. The sequenced material came from blood. These receptors were obtained from a woman between 18 and 29 years old with Graves' ophthalmopathy.

This clonotype was observed a handful of times. Written as DNA, the CDR3 is TGCGCCAGCAGCAGCACCGGGACAGGCAATTCACCCCTCCACTTT. Its translation: CASSSTGTGNSPLHF. This chain links TRBV5-1 with TRBJ1-6; 8 nucleotides align to TRBD1. CDR1 is SGHRS, CDR2 YFSETQ, per germline. The CDR3 is 15 residues long. V trimming: 4 bases; J trimming: 7 bases; junction bases outside the gene matches: 7. The entire variable domain, with the rest obtained from reference TRBV5-1 and TRBJ1-6, is as follows: KAGVTQTPRYLIKTRGQQVTLSCSPISGHRSVSWYQQTPGQGLQFLFEYFSETQRNKGNFPGRFSGRQFSNSRSEMNVSTLELGDSALYLCASSSTGTGNSPLHFGNGTRLTVT.

The chain joins TRBV9 to TRBJ1-6, with no clear D. The V end lost 0 bases, the J end lost 5 bases, and 15 bases lay between the germline ends. This CDR3 comprises 17 residues. Germline V gene data show CDR1 as SGDLS and CDR2 as YYNGEE. CDR3 bases: TGTGCCAGCAGCGTAGCACGGACGGTGAGGGATAATTCACCCCTCCACTTT. This codes for CASSVARTVRDNSPLHF.

Ten or more counts support this clonotype. This chain links TRBV30 with TRBJ2-3; TRBD1 is a possible D gene (6 bases). Germline-derived CDR1 and CDR2 are GTSNPN and SVGIG (reference sequence). The CDR3 totals 15 residues. V lost 1 base to trimming and J lost 3 bases, with 14 bases between them. The DNA of the CDR3 is TGTGCCTGGAGTGCCTGGTCCAGGGGAACAGATACGCAGTATTTT. Its protein is CAWSAWSRGTDTQYF. The full variable domain, its missing parts supplied by reference TRBV30 and TRBJ2-3, is SQTIHQWPATLVQPVGSPLSLECTVEGTSNPNLYWYRQAAGRGLQLLFYSVGIGQISSEVPQNLSASRPQDRQFILSSKKLLLSDSGFYLCAWSAWSRGTDTQYFGPGTRLTVL.

This clonotype was detected many times. The chain links TRBV20-1 to TRBJ2-1; TRBD1 or TRBD2 may be the D gene (5 bases each). The CDR3 is made up of 13 amino acids. The V end lost 1 base, the J end lost 8 bases, and 12 bases lay between the germline ends. Germline CDR1 is DFQATT and CDR2 is SNEGSKA (reference sequence). CDR3 sequence (DNA): TGCAGTGCTAGAGCGAGGGGAAGGCATGAGCAGTTCTTC. Protein sequence: CSARARGRHEQFF.

There are many counts of this clonotype. The chain links TRBV11-2 to TRBJ1-6; the D is unclear. Per the germline V gene, CDR1 is SGHAT and CDR2 is FQNNGV. Trimming stripped 1 base from V and 0 bases from J, with 4 bases between. This CDR3 has 15 residues. CDR3 sequence: CASSLGRSYNSPLHF. The DNA for the CDR3 is TGTGCCAGCAGCTTAGGCCGCTCCTATAATTCACCCCTCCACTTT. Looking up the rest from reference TRBV11-2 and TRBJ1-6 gives the full variable domain: EAGVAQSPRYKIIEKRQSVAFWCNPISGHATLYWYQQILGQGPKLLIQFQNNGVVDDSQLPKDRFSAERLKGVDSTLKIQPAKLEDSAVYLCASSLGRSYNSPLHFGNGTRLTVT.

The CDR3 DNA sequence: TGCGCCAGCAGCCCGGACAAGTCCTATGGCTACACCTTC. It yields the protein CASSPDKSYGYTF. The chain combines TRBV5-1 with TRBJ1-2, with a weak D call TRBD1 (5 bases). Trimming removed 4 bases at V and 4 bases at J, with 11 bases between. The CDR3 has 13 residues. The V gene's germline CDR1 is SGHRS and CDR2 YFSETQ.

The V and J genes are TRBV6-1 and TRBJ2-2, with 9 nucleotides matching TRBD1. The CDR3 loop spans 15 amino acids. Trimming at V came to 5 bases and at J to 5 bases, leaving 6 bases not matched to a gene. Germline CDR1 and CDR2: MNHNS and SASEGT. The CDR3 loop reads CASSRQGGGTGELFF. CDR3 nucleotides: TGTGCCAGCAGTCGACAGGGGGGGGGGACCGGGGAGCTGTTTTTT.

This clonotype was counted a few times. V usage is TRBV5-1 and J usage is TRBJ2-1; 8 bases agree with TRBD2. The CDR3 length is 14 residues. The germline gives CDR1 SGHRS, CDR2 YFSETQ. V dropped 6 bases and J dropped 7; count of bases not matched to a gene: 9. The CDR3 nucleotides read TGCGCCAGCATCCCTACCGGGACTAGTAATGAGCAGTTCTTC. It specifies CASIPTGTSNEQFF.

The chain is built from TRBV5-6 and TRBJ2-1; D is undetermined. Trimming cost V 1 base and J 7 bases, with 6 bases left between them. Germline V CDR1 and CDR2: SGHDT, YYEEEE. The CDR3 sequence is 12 residues long. The CDR3 region is CASSLWQNEQFF. DNA for the CDR3: TGTGCCAGCAGCTTGTGGCAGAATGAGCAGTTCTTC.

This clonotype was found many times. V gene TRBV20-1 combines with J gene TRBJ1-1; TRBD1 aligns across 11 bases. The CDR3 runs 16 residues. Germline V lookup: CDR1 DFQATT, CDR2 SNEGSKA (reference sequence). The CDR3 DNA reads as TGCACCCTCTCCGGGACAGGGGGTTCATCGGGTACTGAAGCTTTCTTT. Protein sequence: CTLSGTGGSSGTEAFF.

This chain joins TRBV6-1 and TRBJ1-3; D may be TRBD1 (5 bases). The germline V and J ends were trimmed by 2 bases and 2 bases, with 10 bases remaining between them. This CDR3 has 15 residues. The germline V gene encodes CDR1 MNHNS and CDR2 SASEGT. CDR3 loop: CASSERGTAGNTIYF. In DNA form, the CDR3 reads TGTGCCAGCAGTGAAAGAGGGACCGCTGGAAACACCATATATTTT.

The sample holds many counts of this clonotype. The V gene is TRBV30, the J gene TRBJ2-1, with TRBD2 matching 8 bases. Germline values: CDR1 GTSNPN, CDR2 SVGIG (reference sequence). Trimming cost V 4 bases and J 2 bases; bases outside gene matches: 10. This CDR3 has 16 residues. CDR3: CAWKVSGGPAYNEQFF. The CDR3 DNA sequence: TGTGCCTGGAAGGTCAGCGGGGGACCGGCCTACAATGAGCAGTTCTTC. Looking up the rest from reference TRBV30 and TRBJ2-1 gives the full variable domain: SQTIHQWPATLVQPVGSPLSLECTVEGTSNPNLYWYRQAAGRGLQLLFYSVGIGQISSEVPQNLSASRPQDRQFILSSKKLLLSDSGFYLCAWKVSGGPAYNEQFFGPGTRLTVL.

This clonotype was counted at least ten times. The chain joins TRBV7-9 to TRBJ2-5; 13 bases fit TRBD2. In germline, CDR1 is SEHNR, CDR2 FQNEAQ (reference sequence). CDR3 size: 17 residues. V shed 5 bases, J shed 0 bases, and the junction held 6 bases outside the gene matches. CDR3 sequence reads: CASSPRLAGGYQETQYF. The CDR3 bases are TGTGCCAGCAGCCCGCGACTAGCGGGGGGTTACCAAGAGACCCAGTACTTC.

Only a few counts were recorded for this clonotype. The chain employs TRBV6-1 and TRBJ2-7, with 11 positions matching TRBD1. The CDR3 extends over 14 amino acids. Germline V CDR1 and CDR2: MNHNS, SASEGT. V lost 6 bases to trimming and J lost 5 bases; unmatched junction nucleotides: 6. CDR3 sequence reads: CASSPDRGQNEQYF. The CDR3 DNA reads as TGTGCCAGCAGCCCGGACAGGGGGCAGAACGAGCAGTACTTC.

This clonotype was found many times. The rearrangement joins TRBV28 to TRBJ2-7, with TRBD2 identical over 9 bases. Germline CDR1 and CDR2: MDHEN and SYDVKM. The CDR3 length is 15 residues. V lost 5 bases to trimming and J lost 10 bases; unmatched junction nucleotides: 15. In DNA, the CDR3 is TGTGCCAGCAGTCCGATAGCGGGAGCGATCCCGTTACAGTACTTC. Translated: CASSPIAGAIPLQYF.

The table lists this clonotype with many counts. The V and J genes are TRBV28 and TRBJ2-2, with TRBD2 identical over 10 bases. The junction had 6 bases not matched to a gene; V was cut back by 3 bases and J by 2 bases. CDR1 is MDHEN and CDR2 is SYDVKM in the germline V gene. There are 17 residues in the CDR3. In DNA form, the CDR3 reads TGTGCCAGCAGTTTGACCCTAGCGGGAGTTAACACCGGGGAGCTGTTTTTT. Its protein is CASSLTLAGVNTGELFF.

This clonotype was recorded a few times. The gene calls are TRBV19 and TRBJ2-7; D is possibly TRBD2 (6 bases). Per germline, CDR1 LNHDA and CDR2 SQIVND (reference sequence). The CDR3 runs 14 residues. The V end was cut by 6 bases, the J end by 5 bases, with 17 bases between. Written as DNA, the CDR3 is TGTGCCAGTAGGCCCGCCCGGGGGAGAAACGAGCAGTACTTC. Translated, it gives CASRPARGRNEQYF.

This clonotype showed up many times. The rearrangement uses TRBV12-3 or TRBV12-4 and TRBJ2-3; 9 positions match TRBD1. The CDR3 spans 14 residues. J was trimmed by 3 bases and V by 5 bases; bases with no gene match: 3. DNA for the CDR3: TGTGCCAGCAGTCCGACAGGGGGTACAGATACGCAGTATTTT. Amino acid sequence: CASSPTGGTDTQYF.

This clonotype has a count of ten or more. This chain uses TRBV20-1 with TRBJ1-1; possible D gene TRBD1, 6 bases. From germline, CDR1 is DFQATT and CDR2 SNEGSKA (reference sequence). The CDR3 sequence is 14 residues long. V was pared by 3 bases and J by 6 bases, with 17 bases between. CDR3 in DNA: TGCAGTGCTAGGTCCGAATACAGGGTCCCTGAAGCTTTCTTT. Amino acid sequence: CSARSEYRVPEAFF.

This clonotype was counted between two and nine times. V usage is TRBV6-1 and J usage is TRBJ1-2, with 9 bases aligning to TRBD1. The CDR3 extends over 14 amino acids. V was pared by 8 bases and J by 5 bases, with 9 bases of the junction left unmatched. Germline lookup yields CDR1 MNHNS and CDR2 SASEGT. CDR3 sequence reads: CASLYRGLEYGYTF. In nucleotides, the CDR3 is TGTGCCAGCCTCTACAGGGGGCTAGAATATGGCTACACCTTC.

This clonotype was found many times. The J gene is TRBJ1-2, the V gene TRBV10-3, with TRBD1 matching over 7 bases. The CDR3 length is 14 residues. The V gene's germline CDR1 is ENHRY and CDR2 SYGVKD. With 5 bases clipped from V and 3 bases from J, the junction kept 6 bases outside the gene matches. The chain's CDR3 is CAISHRGLDYGYTF. The CDR3 DNA reads TGTGCCATCAGTCACAGGGGCCTGGACTATGGCTACACCTTC.

This clonotype was observed a few times. This chain connects TRBV19 to TRBJ2-4, with D unresolved. The germline V gene encodes CDR1 LNHDA and CDR2 SQIVND (reference sequence). This CDR3 is 13 amino acids long. V gave up 0 bases and J gave up 6 bases, with 6 bases separating them. CDR3 nucleotide sequence: TGTGCCAGTAGTATAGAAGACATAAACATTCAGTACTTC. It yields the protein CASSIEDINIQYF.

Concerning this clonotype: Being one base from a much bigger clone, this may be a read error. The chain has TRBV18 and TRBJ1-2; a weak D match, TRBD1 (5 bases). Trimming removed 8 bases at V and 8 bases at J, with 12 bases between. The CDR3 consists of 11 residues. Germline V lookup: CDR1 KGHSH, CDR2 LQKENI. CDR3 in DNA: TGTGCCAGCCCGTCGGGGGAAGGCTACACCTTC. Encoded protein: CASPSGEGYTF.

This clonotype was observed a few times. This chain joins TRBV6-2 or TRBV6-3 and TRBJ1-1; TRBD1 matches at 11 bases. Germline assignment: CDR1 MNHEY and CDR2 SVGEGT. The CDR3 is made up of 14 amino acids. After removal of 4 bases from V and 6 bases from J, the junction contained 4 bases not matched to a gene. CDR3 nucleotides: TGTGCCAGCAGTTCCGGGACAGGGGGGTCTGAAGCTTTCTTT. Translating gives CASSSGTGGSEAFF.

This clonotype appeared a few times. The chain has TRBV6-6 and TRBJ1-5, with D maybe TRBD1 (6 bases). Germline V lookup: CDR1 MNHNY, CDR2 SVGAGI (reference sequence). This CDR3 contains 14 residues. Trimming shortened V by 2 bases and J by 4 bases, and 9 bases separated the two germline ends. DNA of the CDR3: TGTGCCAGCAGTTACGTACAGGGAAATCAGCCCCAGCATTTT. This gives the protein CASSYVQGNQPQHF.

This clonotype was seen a few times. CDR3 sequence (DNA): TGTGCCAGCAGCGTAGGTCTACAGGGTTACACAGATACGCAGTATTTT. Translation: CASSVGLQGYTDTQYF. J is TRBJ2-3 and V is TRBV9, with a possible D match to TRBD1 (6 bases). CDR3 size: 16 residues. V was clipped by 0 bases and J by 2 bases, with 13 bases between them. The germline CDR1 and CDR2 sequences are SGDLS and YYNGEE.

Points on this clonotype: Possible read error: a much larger clone is one base away. The chain is built from TRBV20-1 and TRBJ1-1; possible D gene TRBD1, 6 bases. The V and J ends lost 4 bases and 1 base respectively, with 16 bases between them. The CDR3 consists of 15 residues. From germline, CDR1 is DFQATT and CDR2 SNEGSKA (reference sequence). The CDR3 sequence is CSATTTGGTNTEAFF. The CDR3 nucleotides read TGCAGTGCTACTACGACAGGCGGCACGAACACTGAAGCTTTCTTT.

In its sample, this clonotype was seen many times. CDR3 bases: TGTGCCAGCAGCCCTCAAGGGGCGTTGGGGACTGAAGCTTTCTTT. Its protein product is CASSPQGALGTEAFF. V gene TRBV12-3 or TRBV12-4 combines with J gene TRBJ1-1; perhaps TRBD1 as D (5 bases). The CDR3 spans 15 residues. V shed 6 bases and J shed 5 bases, with 19 bases lying between them.

The V call is TRBV30, the J call TRBJ2-1; D ambiguous. Trimming shortened V by 3 bases and J by 9 bases, and 12 bases separated the two germline ends. The CDR3 is made up of 12 amino acids. The V gene's germline CDR1 is GTSNPN and CDR2 SVGIG (reference sequence). Written as DNA, the CDR3 is TGTGCCTGGAGGTTGGCTAGATCTGAGCAGTTCTTC. Amino acid sequence: CAWRLARSEQFF.

The chain uses TRBV5-1 and TRBJ1-2, with TRBD1 matching over 11 bases. The length of the CDR3 is 15 residues. The germline CDR1 and CDR2 sequences are SGHRS and YFSETQ. J gave up 7 bases and V 3 bases, and 8 bases lay outside the gene matches. The CDR3 DNA is TGCGCCAGCAGCTCAATGGACAGGGGGCTAAGTGGCTACACCTTC. Protein product: CASSSMDRGLSGYTF.

In this sample, this clonotype turned up many times. The rearrangement joins TRBV20-1 to TRBJ1-2; D possibly corresponds to TRBD1 (5 bases). Trimming shortened V by 3 bases and J by 4 bases, and 9 bases separated the two germline ends. CDR3 length equals 12 residues. Germline values: CDR1 DFQATT, CDR2 SNEGSKA (reference sequence). CDR3 nucleotide sequence: TGCAGTGCTAGTCCAGGGCGCTATGGCTACACCTTC. Its protein is CSASPGRYGYTF.